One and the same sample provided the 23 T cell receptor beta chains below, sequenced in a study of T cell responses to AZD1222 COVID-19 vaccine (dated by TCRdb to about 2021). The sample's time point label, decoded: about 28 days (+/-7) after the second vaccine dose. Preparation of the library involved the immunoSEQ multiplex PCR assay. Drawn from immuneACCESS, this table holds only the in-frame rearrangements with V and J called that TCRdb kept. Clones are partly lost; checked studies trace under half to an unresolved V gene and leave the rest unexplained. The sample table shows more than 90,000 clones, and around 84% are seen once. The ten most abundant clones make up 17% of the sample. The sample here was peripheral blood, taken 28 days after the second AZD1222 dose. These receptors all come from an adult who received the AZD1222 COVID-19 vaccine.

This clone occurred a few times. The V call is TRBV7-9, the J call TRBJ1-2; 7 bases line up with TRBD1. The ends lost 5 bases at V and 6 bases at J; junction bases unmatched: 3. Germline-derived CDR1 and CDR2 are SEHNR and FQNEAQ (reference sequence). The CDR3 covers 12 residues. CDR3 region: CASSMGTDGYTF. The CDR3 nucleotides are TGTGCCAGCAGCATGGGGACAGATGGCTACACCTTC.

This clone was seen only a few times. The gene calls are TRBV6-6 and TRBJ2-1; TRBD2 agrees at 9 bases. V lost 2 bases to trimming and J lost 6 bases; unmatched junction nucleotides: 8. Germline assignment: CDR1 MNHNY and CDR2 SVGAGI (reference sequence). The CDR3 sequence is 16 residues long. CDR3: CASSYAPSGIVNEQFF. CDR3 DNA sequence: TGTGCCAGCAGTTACGCCCCTAGCGGGATCGTCAATGAGCAGTTCTTC.

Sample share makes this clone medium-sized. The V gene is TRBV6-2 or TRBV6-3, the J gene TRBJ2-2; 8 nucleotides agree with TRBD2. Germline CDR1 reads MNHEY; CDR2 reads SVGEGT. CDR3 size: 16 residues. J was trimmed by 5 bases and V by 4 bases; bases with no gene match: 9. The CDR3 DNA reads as TGTGCCAGCAGTTGGGTAGTAACTAGCGGAACCGGGGAGCTGTTTTTT. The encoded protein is CASSWVVTSGTGELFF.

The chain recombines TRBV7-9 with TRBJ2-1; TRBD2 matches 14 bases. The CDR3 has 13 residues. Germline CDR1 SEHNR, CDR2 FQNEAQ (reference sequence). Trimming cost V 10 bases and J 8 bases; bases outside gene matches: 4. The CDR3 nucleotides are TGTGCCATCGGGACTAGCGGGAGTGATGAGCAGTTCTTC. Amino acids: CAIGTSGSDEQFF.

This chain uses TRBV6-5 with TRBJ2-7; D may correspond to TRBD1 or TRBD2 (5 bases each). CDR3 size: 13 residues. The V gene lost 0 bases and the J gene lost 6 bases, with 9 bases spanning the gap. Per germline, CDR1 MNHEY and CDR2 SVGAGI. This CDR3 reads CASSYSFGGEQYF. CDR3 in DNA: TGTGCCAGCAGTTACTCGTTTGGGGGCGAGCAGTACTTC.

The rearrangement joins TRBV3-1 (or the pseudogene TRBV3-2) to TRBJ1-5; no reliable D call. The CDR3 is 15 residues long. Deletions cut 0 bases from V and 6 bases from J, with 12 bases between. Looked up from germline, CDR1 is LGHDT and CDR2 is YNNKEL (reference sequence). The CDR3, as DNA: TGTGCCAGCAGCCAAGATGTGGCAGGCCCTCAGCCCCAGCATTTT. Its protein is CASSQDVAGPQPQHF.

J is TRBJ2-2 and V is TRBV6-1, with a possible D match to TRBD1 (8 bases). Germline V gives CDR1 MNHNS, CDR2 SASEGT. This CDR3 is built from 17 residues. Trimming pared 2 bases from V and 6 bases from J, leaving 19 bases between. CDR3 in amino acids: CASSERGRTGRAGELFF. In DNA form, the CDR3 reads TGTGCCAGCAGTGAAAGGGGGCGGACAGGGAGGGCCGGGGAGCTGTTTTTT.

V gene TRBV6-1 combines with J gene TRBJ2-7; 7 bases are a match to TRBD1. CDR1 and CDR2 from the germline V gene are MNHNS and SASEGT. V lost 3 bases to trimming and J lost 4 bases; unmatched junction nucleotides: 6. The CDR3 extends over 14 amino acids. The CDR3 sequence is CASSEVDRVYEQYF. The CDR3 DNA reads TGTGCCAGCAGTGAGGTCGACAGGGTATACGAGCAGTACTTC.

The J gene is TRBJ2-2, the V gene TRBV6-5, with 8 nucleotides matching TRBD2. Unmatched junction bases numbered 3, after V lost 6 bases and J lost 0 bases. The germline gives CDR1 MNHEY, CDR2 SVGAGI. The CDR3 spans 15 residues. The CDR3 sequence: CASSLAGTNTGELFF. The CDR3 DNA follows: TGTGCCAGCAGCCTAGCGGGCACGAACACCGGGGAGCTGTTTTTT.

The CDR3, as DNA: TGTGCCAGCAGTTTATGGTTAGGGACTAGCGGGGGATTCGAGCAGTACTTC. It translates to CASSLWLGTSGGFEQYF. The V gene is TRBV27, the J gene TRBJ2-7; 14 bases align to TRBD2. Germline CDR1 reads MNHEY; CDR2 reads SMNVEV (reference sequence). This CDR3 contains 17 residues. The ends lost 1 base at V and 6 bases at J; junction bases unmatched: 8.

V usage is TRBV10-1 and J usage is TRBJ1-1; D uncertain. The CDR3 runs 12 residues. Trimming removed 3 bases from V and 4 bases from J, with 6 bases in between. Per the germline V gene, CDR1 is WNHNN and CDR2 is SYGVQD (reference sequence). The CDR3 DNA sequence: TGCGCCAGCAGTGAAGGACCCACTGAAGCTTTCTTT. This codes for CASSEGPTEAFF.

The CDR3 nucleotides read TGTGCCAGCAGCTTAGAAAGGCCCAGCGGGGGGGGCAATGAGCAGTTCTTC. It specifies CASSLERPSGGGNEQFF. The chain combines TRBV7-2 with TRBJ2-1; 10 positions agree with TRBD2. Trimming cost V 1 base and J 6 bases; bases outside gene matches: 9. Germline CDR1 SGHTA, CDR2 FQGNSA. This CDR3 has 17 residues.

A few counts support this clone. CDR3 protein: CASSARNEQFF. CDR3 DNA: TGTGCCAGCAGCGCTCGCAATGAGCAGTTCTTC. The J gene is TRBJ2-1, the V gene TRBV7-9; no definite D call. Germline CDR1 reads SEHNR; CDR2 reads FQNEAQ (reference sequence). Deletions cut 5 bases from V and 6 bases from J, with 5 bases between. This CDR3 comprises 11 residues.

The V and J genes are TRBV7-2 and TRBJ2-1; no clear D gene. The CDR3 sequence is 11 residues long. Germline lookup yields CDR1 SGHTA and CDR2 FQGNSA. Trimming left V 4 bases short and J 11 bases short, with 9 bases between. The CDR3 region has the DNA TGTGCCAGCAGCTCCCTAGAGAAGCAGTTCTTC. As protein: CASSSLEKQFF.

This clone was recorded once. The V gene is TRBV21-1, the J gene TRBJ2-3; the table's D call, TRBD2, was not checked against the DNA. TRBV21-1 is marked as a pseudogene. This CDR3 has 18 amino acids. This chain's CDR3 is CASSKGASGTPSTDTQYF. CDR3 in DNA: TGTGCCAGCAGCAAAGGAGCATCGGGGACTCCTAGCACAGATACGCAGTATTTT.

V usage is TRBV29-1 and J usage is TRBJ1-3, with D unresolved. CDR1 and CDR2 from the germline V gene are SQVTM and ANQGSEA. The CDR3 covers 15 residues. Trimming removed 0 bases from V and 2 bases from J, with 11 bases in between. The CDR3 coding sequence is TGCAGCGTTGAAGATCTGGCCAGGACTGGAAACACCATATATTTT. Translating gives CSVEDLARTGNTIYF.

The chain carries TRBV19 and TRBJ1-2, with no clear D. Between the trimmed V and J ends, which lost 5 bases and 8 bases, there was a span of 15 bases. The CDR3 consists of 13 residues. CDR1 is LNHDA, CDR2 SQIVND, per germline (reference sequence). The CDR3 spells CASSHWPSRGYTF. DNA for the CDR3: TGTGCCAGTAGTCACTGGCCGAGTAGGGGCTACACCTTC.

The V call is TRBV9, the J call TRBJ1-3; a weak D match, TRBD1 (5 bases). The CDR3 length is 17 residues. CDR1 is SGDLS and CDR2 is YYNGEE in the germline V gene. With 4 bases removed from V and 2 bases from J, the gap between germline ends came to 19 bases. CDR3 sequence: CASSIFSAQEAGNTIYF. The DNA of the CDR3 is TGTGCCAGCAGCATCTTTTCGGCACAGGAGGCTGGAAACACCATATATTTT.

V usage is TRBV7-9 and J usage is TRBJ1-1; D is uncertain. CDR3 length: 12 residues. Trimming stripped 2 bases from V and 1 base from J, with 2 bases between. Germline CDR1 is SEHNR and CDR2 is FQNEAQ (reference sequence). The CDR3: CASSLQNTEAFF. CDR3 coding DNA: TGTGCCAGCAGCTTACAGAACACTGAAGCTTTCTTT.

CDR3 DNA sequence: TGTGCCAGCAGCCCTGGGGACAGTGCTTCACCCCTCCACTTT. Protein: CASSPGDSASPLHF. The chain joins TRBV9 to TRBJ1-6; 7 nucleotides line up with TRBD1. Germline CDR1 SGDLS, CDR2 YYNGEE. Trimming took 4 bases from V and 9 from J; bases not matched to a gene: 7. The CDR3 runs to 14 residues. Combining the CDR3 with reference TRBV9 and TRBJ1-6 gives the whole variable domain DSGVTQTPKHLITATGQRVTLRCSPRSGDLSVYWYQQSLDQGLQFLIQYYNGEERAKGNILERFSAQQFPDLHSELNLSSLELGDSALYFCASSPGDSASPLHFGNGTRLTVT.

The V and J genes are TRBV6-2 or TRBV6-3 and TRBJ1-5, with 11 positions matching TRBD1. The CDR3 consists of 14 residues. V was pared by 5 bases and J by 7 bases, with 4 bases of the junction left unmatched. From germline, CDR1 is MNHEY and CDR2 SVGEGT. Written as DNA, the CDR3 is TGTGCCAGCAGTCGGACAGGGGGCAGCCAGCCCCAGCATTTT. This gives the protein CASSRTGGSQPQHF.

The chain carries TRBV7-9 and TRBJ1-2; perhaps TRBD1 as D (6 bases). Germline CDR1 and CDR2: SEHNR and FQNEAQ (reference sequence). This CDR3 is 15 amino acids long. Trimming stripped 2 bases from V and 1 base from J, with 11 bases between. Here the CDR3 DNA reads TGTGCCAGCAGCTTATCAGGGGTCGGTAACTATGGCTACACCTTC. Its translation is CASSLSGVGNYGYTF.

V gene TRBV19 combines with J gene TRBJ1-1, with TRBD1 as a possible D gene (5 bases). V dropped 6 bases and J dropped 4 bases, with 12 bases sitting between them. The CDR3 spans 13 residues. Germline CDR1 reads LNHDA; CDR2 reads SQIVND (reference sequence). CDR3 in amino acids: CASSPGTATEAFF. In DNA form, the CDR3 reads TGTGCCAGTAGCCCCGGGACGGCCACTGAAGCTTTCTTT.